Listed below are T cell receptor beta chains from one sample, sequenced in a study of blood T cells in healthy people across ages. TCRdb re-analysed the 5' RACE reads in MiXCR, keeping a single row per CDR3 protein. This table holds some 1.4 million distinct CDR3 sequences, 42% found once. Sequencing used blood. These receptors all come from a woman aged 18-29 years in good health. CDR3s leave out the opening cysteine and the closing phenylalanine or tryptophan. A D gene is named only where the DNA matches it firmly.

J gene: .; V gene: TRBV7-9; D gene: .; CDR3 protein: ASSLNPGIEQY
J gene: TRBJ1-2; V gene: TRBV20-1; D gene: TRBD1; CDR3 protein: SARQDRDYGYT
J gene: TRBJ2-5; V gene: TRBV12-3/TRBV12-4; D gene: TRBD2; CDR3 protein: ASSLRFSETSGPGGTQY
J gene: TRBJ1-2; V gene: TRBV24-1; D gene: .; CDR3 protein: ATSDLSSVGYT
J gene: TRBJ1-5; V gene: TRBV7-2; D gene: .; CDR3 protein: ASSFAGRGLRQPQH
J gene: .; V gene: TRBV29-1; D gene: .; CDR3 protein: SVSQGTYEQY
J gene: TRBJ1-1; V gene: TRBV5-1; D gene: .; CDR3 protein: ASSWGATEAF
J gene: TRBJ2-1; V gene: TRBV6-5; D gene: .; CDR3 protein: ASSYHLVDGSSYNEQF
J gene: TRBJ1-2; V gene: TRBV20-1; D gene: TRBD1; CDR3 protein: SAGGQVNYGYT
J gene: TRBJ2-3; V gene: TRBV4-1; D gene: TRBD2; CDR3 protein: ASSLWTLGAGGQDTDTQY
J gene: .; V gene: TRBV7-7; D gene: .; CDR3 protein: AVGPGGVNEQY
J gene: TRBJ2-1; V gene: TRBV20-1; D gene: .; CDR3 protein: SAGGERGEF
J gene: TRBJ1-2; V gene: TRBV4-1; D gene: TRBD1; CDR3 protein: ASSHGQGANYGYT